The T cell receptor (beta chain) under discussion was sequenced for a study of early T cells in non-severe SARS-CoV-2 infection. Study-wide context: Sequencing targeted bulk RNA from unsorted whole blood, leaving chains unpaired. Study findings and constraints: Matching against VDJdb likely underestimated virus-specific expansions, favoring anti-spike CD8.

This clonotype was picked up many times. The antigen remains unidentified. The ends lost 1 base at V and 9 bases at J; junction bases unmatched: 8. CDR1 and CDR2 (germline): MNHEY, SVGEGT. The CDR3 spans 17 residues. Individual cDNA molecules were tagged with unique molecular identifiers. Each CDR3 protein gets one entry after TCRdb re-called the 5' RACE reads with MiXCR. The sample has about 22,000 distinct CDR3 sequences; 3.5% to 5.5% are singletons. The sequenced sample consisted of whole blood. This rearrangement joins TRBV6-2 or TRBV6-3 to TRBJ2-1, with TRBD2 matching 14 bases. The TCR comes from an adult who was a healthcare worker with PCR-confirmed SARS-CoV-2 infection or an uninfected control (not recorded which). CDR3 loop: CASSYLPGTSGGGEQFF. CDR3 coding DNA: TGTGCCAGCAGTTACTTACCCGGGACTAGCGGGGGCGGTGAGCAGTTCTTC.